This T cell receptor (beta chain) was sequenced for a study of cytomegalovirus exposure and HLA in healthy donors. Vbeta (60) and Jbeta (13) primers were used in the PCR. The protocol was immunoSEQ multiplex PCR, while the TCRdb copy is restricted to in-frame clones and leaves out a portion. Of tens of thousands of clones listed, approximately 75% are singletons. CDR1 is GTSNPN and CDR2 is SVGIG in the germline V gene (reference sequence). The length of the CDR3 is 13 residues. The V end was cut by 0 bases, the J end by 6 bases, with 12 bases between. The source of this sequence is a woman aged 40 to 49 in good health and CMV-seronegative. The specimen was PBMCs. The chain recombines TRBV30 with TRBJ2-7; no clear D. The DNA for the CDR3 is TGTGCCTGGAGTGTACGCAGGTTCGGCGAGCAGTACTTC. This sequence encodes CAWSVRRFGEQYF.